The clone carrying this T cell receptor beta chain was observed a handful of times. CDR3 regions were amplified by Arm-PCR using iRepertoire HTBI primers to build TCR beta libraries. A single record per CDR3 protein comes from TCRdb applying MiXCR to the multiplex PCR reads. The repertoire holds 550,000 or so distinct CDR3 sequences, with around 11% as singletons. This sample is drawn from a study of regulatory T cells in long-lasting Graves disease. As to time point: newly diagnosed GD, antithyroid drugs for less than 3 months. The authors made the TCR library using RNA they extracted from PBMCs. The same sample was also studied in work on T cells in Graves' hyperthyroidism and ophthalmopathy.

The material sequenced was peripheral blood mononuclear cells (PBMCs), taken at new diagnosis, from a patient treated with antithyroid drugs. This clonotype originated in a woman in her twenties or thirties with Graves disease.

The CDR3 nucleotides read TGTGCCAGCAGCTTAGCGGGACTAGGGTCTACAGATACGCAGTATTTT. Its translation: CASSLAGLGSTDTQYF. The J gene is TRBJ2-3, the V gene TRBV7-2, with 8 bases identical to TRBD2. V lost 0 bases, J lost 3 bases, and 5 bases stayed unmatched. CDR3 size: 16 residues. Germline assignment: CDR1 SGHTA and CDR2 FQGNSA. Drawing the rest from reference TRBV7-2 and TRBJ2-3, the complete variable domain is GAGVSQSPSNKVTEKGKDVELRCDPISGHTALYWYRQSLGQGLEFLIYFQGNSAPDKSGLPSDRFSAERTGGSVSTLTIQRTQQEDSAVYLCASSLAGLGSTDTQYFGPGTRLTVL.